This passage covers 10 T cell receptor beta chains from one sample sequenced in a study of blood T cells in healthy people across ages. Primed by a sample-barcoded 5' primer and a J-beta primer mix, a second PCR proceeded for roughly 6 to 12 cycles. Each CDR3 protein gets one entry after TCRdb re-called the 5' RACE reads with MiXCR. Of about 1.7 million distinct CDR3 sequences in the sample, roughly 27% are singletons; the top ten hold roughly 8%. Sequencing was performed on blood. The receptors were gathered from a woman in her twenties or thirties in good health.

This chain connects TRBV13 to TRBJ2-1, with a possible D match to TRBD2 (5 bases). Germline V gene lookup returns CDR1 PRHDT and CDR2 FYEKMQ (reference sequence). V lost 4 bases and J 3 bases, leaving 16 bases between the germline ends. This CDR3 is built from 16 residues. CDR3: CASSSPKAERYNEQFF. The CDR3 DNA reads as TGTGCCAGCAGCTCCCCCAAAGCGGAGCGCTACAATGAGCAGTTCTTC.

This clonotype was recorded a few times. The chain couples TRBV12-3 or TRBV12-4 to TRBJ1-2, with D unresolved. This CDR3 comprises 13 residues. With 2 bases removed from V and 8 bases from J, the gap between germline ends came to 12 bases. The CDR3 protein is CASSLIGFMGYTF. As DNA, the CDR3 is TGTGCCAGCAGTTTAATAGGGTTCATGGGCTACACCTTC.

This clonotype was picked up many times. The chain combines TRBV12-3 or TRBV12-4 with TRBJ1-2, with a tentative D call TRBD1 (6 bases). This CDR3 spans 14 amino acids. Deletions cut 6 bases from V and 1 base from J, with 12 bases between. CDR3 loop: CASSPYRVNYGYTF. In nucleotides, the CDR3 is TGTGCCAGCAGCCCTTACAGGGTTAACTATGGCTACACCTTC.

This chain uses TRBV29-1 with TRBJ2-7; the D gene is possibly TRBD1 (6 bases). The V and J ends lost 6 bases and 0 bases respectively, with 18 bases between them. This CDR3 is built from 15 residues. CDR1 is SQVTM, CDR2 ANQGSEA, per germline. In nucleotides, the CDR3 is TGCAGCGTCGCAAAAAGCCAGGGGTCCTCCTACGAGCAGTACTTC. Amino acid sequence: CSVAKSQGSSYEQYF.

The CDR3 coding sequence is TGCAGTGCAAGGCCCCCTGGGAACAATCAGCCCCAGCATTTT. Translating it yields CSARPPGNNQPQHF. The chain joins TRBV20-1 to TRBJ1-5; D uncertain. V gave up 6 bases and J gave up 3 bases, with 15 bases separating them. The germline V gene encodes CDR1 DFQATT and CDR2 SNEGSKA (reference sequence). CDR3 size: 14 residues.

This clonotype has a handful of counts. The rearrangement links TRBV18 to TRBJ2-1; D may be TRBD2 (6 bases). Germline V gives CDR1 KGHSH, CDR2 LQKENI. The ends were cut back, 3 bases at V and 6 bases at J, with 15 bases in the middle. The CDR3 runs to 15 residues. In DNA form, the CDR3 reads TGTGCCAGCTCACCGTCTTCGGGGGATGGCAATGAGCAGTTCTTC. Translating it yields CASSPSSGDGNEQFF.

This clonotype was recorded many times. The CDR3 DNA sequence: TGTGCCAGCAGTTTTCTGGTGACCGGGGAGCTGTTTTTT. Translating gives CASSFLVTGELFF. The V and J genes are TRBV6-5 and TRBJ2-2; D is uncertain. This CDR3 contains 13 residues. The V gene's germline CDR1 is MNHEY and CDR2 SVGAGI. Trimming cost V 4 bases and J 5 bases, with 8 bases left between them.

The chain has TRBV20-1 and TRBJ2-7; TRBD1 or TRBD2 may be the D gene (5 bases each). Looked up from germline, CDR1 is DFQATT and CDR2 is SNEGSKA (reference sequence). V was clipped by 5 bases and J by 2 bases, with 16 bases between them. CDR3 length: 14 amino acids. CDR3: CSAWWGSDAYEQYF. DNA for the CDR3: TGCAGTGCTTGGTGGGGGAGCGATGCCTACGAGCAGTACTTC.

This clonotype was counted between two and nine times. The V gene is TRBV27, the J gene TRBJ1-2; possible D gene TRBD1, 6 bases. Germline loops: CDR1 MNHEY, CDR2 SMNVEV (reference sequence). The V end lost 5 bases, the J end lost 8 bases, and 21 bases lay between the germline ends. The CDR3 spans 15 residues. CDR3: CASSPRQAFLEGYTF. In nucleotides, the CDR3 is TGTGCCAGCAGTCCCAGACAGGCCTTTTTGGAGGGCTACACCTTC.

This chain links TRBV5-5 with TRBJ1-4, with a tentative D call TRBD1 (5 bases). The V gene's germline CDR1 is SGHKS and CDR2 YYEKEE (reference sequence). The V end lost 2 bases, the J end lost 8 bases, and 10 bases lay between the germline ends. The CDR3 covers 13 residues. The CDR3 protein is CASSFGGREKLFF. DNA for the CDR3: TGTGCCAGCAGCTTCGGGGGTAGGGAAAAACTGTTTTTT.